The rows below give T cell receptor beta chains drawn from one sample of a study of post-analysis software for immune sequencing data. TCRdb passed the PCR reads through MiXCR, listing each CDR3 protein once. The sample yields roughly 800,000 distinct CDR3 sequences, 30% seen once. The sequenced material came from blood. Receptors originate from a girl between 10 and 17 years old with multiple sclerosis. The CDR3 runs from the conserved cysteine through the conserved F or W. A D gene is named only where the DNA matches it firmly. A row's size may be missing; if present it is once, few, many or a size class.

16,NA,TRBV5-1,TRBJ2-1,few,TGCGCCAGCAGCACTACTCCGGTTCGTTCCTACAATGAGCAGTTCTTC,CASSTTPVRSYNEQFF
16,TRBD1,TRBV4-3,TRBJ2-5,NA,TGCGCCAGCAGCCACGGCACAGGGGGGCCTCAAGAGACCCAGTACTTC,CASSHGTGGPQETQYF
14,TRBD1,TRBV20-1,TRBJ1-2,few,TGCAGTGCTAGTGATACGGACAGGGTGGATGGCTACACCTTC,CSASDTDRVDGYTF
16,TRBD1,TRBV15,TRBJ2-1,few,TGTGCCACCAGCACAAAACAGGGGCCCTCCTACAATGAGCAGTTCTTC,CATSTKQGPSYNEQFF
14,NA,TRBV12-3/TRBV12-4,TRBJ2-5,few,TGTGCCAGCAGTTTGGCGTCGAGTTGGGAGACCCAGTACTTC,CASSLASSWETQYF
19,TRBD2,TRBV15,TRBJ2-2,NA,TGTGCCACCTGCGAGGCCGGGACTAGCGGGAGTTGGGGCACCGGGGAGCTGTTTTTT,CATCEAGTSGSWGTGELFF
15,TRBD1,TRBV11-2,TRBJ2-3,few,TGTGCCAGCAGCCGTGGACAGGGGAGCACAGATACGCAGTATTTT,CASSRGQGSTDTQYF
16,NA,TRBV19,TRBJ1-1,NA,TGTGCCAGTACCGCCTGGGGGGGCGCGACGAACACTGAAGCTTTCTTT,CASTAWGGATNTEAFF
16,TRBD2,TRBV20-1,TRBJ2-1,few,TGCAGTGCTAGGATCCTAGCGGGAGCTAGCTACAATGAGCAGTTCTTC,CSARILAGASYNEQFF
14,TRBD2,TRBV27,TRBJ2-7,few,TGTGCCAGCTCGACCCTAGGGAGGGCCTACGAGCAGTACTTC,CASSTLGRAYEQYF
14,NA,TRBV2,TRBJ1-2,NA,TGTGCCAGCAGTGACAAGGGGGGGAGCTATGGCTACACCTTC,CASSDKGGSYGYTF
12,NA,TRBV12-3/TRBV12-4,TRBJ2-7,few,TGTGCCTGCAGCCTTGGTTACTACGAGCAGTACTTC,CACSLGYYEQYF
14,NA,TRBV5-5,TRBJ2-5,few,TGTGCCAGCAGCTTTGGGTGGGTCGCCGAGACCCAGTACTTC,CASSFGWVAETQYF
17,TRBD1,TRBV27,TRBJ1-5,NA,TGTGCCAGCAGCGCTGGACCGGGACAGGGATGGCATCAGCCCCAGCATTTT,CASSAGPGQGWHQPQHF
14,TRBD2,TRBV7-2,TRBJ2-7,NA,TGTGCCAGCAGCTTGCGGGGGGGCCCTCTCGAGCAGTACTTC,CASSLRGGPLEQYF
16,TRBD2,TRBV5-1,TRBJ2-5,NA,TGCGCCAGCAGCTTGTCGGGACTAACAGCACAAGAGACCCAGTACTTC,CASSLSGLTAQETQYF
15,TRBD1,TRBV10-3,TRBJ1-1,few,TGTGCCATCAGCGACCCCGGACAGGCGAACACTGAAGCTTTCTTT,CAISDPGQANTEAFF
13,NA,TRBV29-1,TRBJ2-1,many,TGCAGCGTTGAGGGGGCGGCCCAGTCAGAGCAGTTCTTC,CSVEGAAQSEQFF
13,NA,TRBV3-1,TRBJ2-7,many,TGTGCCAGCAGCCATGGGGACACCTACGAGCAGTACTTC,CASSHGDTYEQYF
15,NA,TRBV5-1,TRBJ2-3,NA,TGCGCCAGCAGCTTGGCGTACGGAAGCACAGATACGCAGTATTTT,CASSLAYGSTDTQYF
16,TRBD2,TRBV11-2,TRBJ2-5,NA,TGTGCCAGCAGCCTATACGCAGGGCGGGAGAGAGAGACCCAGTACTTC,CASSLYAGRERETQYF
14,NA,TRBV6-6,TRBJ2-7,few,TGTGCCAGCTTTAATATGGCGGGTTCCTACGAGCAGTACTTC,CASFNMAGSYEQYF
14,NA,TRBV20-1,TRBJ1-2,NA,TGCAGTGCTAGCCCGAGGGTAGGGGCTAATGGCTACACCTTC,CSASPRVGANGYTF
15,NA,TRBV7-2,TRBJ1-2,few,TGTGCCAGCAGCTCCAAAGCCGGGCCGGCGTTTGGCTACACCTTC,CASSSKAGPAFGYTF
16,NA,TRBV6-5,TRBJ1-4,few,TGTGCCAGCAGGCCGAACCTCCGGGGGACGGGTGAAAAACTGTTTTTT,CASRPNLRGTGEKLFF
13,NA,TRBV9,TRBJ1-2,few,TGTGTCAGCAGCGAGGTGGAGGGTCACGGCTACACCTTC,CVSSEVEGHGYTF
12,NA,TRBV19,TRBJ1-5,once,TGTGCCAGTAGCCCCCTGGGTCAGCCCCAGCATTTT,CASSPLGQPQHF
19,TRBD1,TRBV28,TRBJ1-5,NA,TGTGCCAGCAGCTCCCCCGGGACAGCCGAACGCTATAGCAATCAGCCCCAGCATTTT,CASSSPGTAERYSNQPQHF
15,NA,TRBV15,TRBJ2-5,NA,TGTGCCACCAGCAGGCCCTCCACAGGTCCGGAGACCCAGTACTTC,CATSRPSTGPETQYF
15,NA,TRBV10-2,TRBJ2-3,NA,TGCGCCAGCAGTGAGTCCGCGGGCTTCACAGATACGCAGTATTTT,CASSESAGFTDTQYF
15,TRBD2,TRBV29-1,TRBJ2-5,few,TGCAGCGCCGCTCGCGGGAGGGCCATGGGAGAGACCCAGTACTTC,CSAARGRAMGETQYF
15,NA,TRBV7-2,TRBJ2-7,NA,TGTGCCAGCAGCTTCGGTCTAGCCTGGTCCTACGAGCAGTACTTC,CASSFGLAWSYEQYF
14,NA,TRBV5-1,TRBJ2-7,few,TGCGCCAGCAGCTTGGGTCCACGATCCTACGAGCAGTACTTC,CASSLGPRSYEQYF
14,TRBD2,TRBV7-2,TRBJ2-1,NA,TGTGCCAGCAGCTCAGGACTAGCGGGACGTGAGCAGTTCTTC,CASSSGLAGREQFF
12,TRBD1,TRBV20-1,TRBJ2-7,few,TGCAGTACCCAGGACAGGGGTCGGGCCCAGTACTTC,CSTQDRGRAQYF
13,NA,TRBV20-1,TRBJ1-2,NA,TGCAGTGCTAGAAGGGCGACCCGGGTGAGCTACACCTTC,CSARRATRVSYTF
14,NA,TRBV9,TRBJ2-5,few,TGTGCCAGCAGCGTAGGTGGTAGGGGCTTGACCCAGTACTTC,CASSVGGRGLTQYF
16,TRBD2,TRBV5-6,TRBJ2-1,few,TGTGCCAGCAGCCCGGGGGGTAGCGGGAAAGACAATGAGCAGTTCTTC,CASSPGGSGKDNEQFF
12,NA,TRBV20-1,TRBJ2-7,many,TGCAGTGCTAGCGGACAAACCTACGAGCAGTACTTC,CSASGQTYEQYF
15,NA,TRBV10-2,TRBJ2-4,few,TGCGCCAGCAGGGGAGGGGGCGCGGCCAAAAACATTCAGTACTTC,CASRGGGAAKNIQYF
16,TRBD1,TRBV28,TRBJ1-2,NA,TGTGCCAGCAGCAGACAGGGGACATCCGATAACTATGGCTACACCTTC,CASSRQGTSDNYGYTF
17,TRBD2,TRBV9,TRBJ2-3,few,TGTGCCAGCAGCGTAGGGCTCCGCGGGGGGATCACAGATACGCAGTATTTT,CASSVGLRGGITDTQYF
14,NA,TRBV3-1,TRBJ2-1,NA,TGTGCCAGCAGCCAAGATTTGGCTTACAATGAGCAGTTCTTC,CASSQDLAYNEQFF
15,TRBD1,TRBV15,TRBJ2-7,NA,TGTGCCACCAGCTTCTGGACCGGGACAGAGGGCGAGCAGTACTTC,CATSFWTGTEGEQYF
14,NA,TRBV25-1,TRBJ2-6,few,TGTGCCAGCAGTGCAGGCTCTGGGGCCAACGTCCTGACTTTC,CASSAGSGANVLTF
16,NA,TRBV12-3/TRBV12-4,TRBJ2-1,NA,TGTGCCAGCAGTCCCGACCGGGGCTTCAACTACAATGAGCAGTTCTTC,CASSPDRGFNYNEQFF
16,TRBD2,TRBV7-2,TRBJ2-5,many,TGTGCCAGCAGCTTAGTACCAGCGGGGGGGTCGGAGACCCAGTACTTC,CASSLVPAGGSETQYF
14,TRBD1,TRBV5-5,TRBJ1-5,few,TGTGCCAGCAGCAAGGGACAGGGGGTTCAGCCCCAGCATTTT,CASSKGQGVQPQHF
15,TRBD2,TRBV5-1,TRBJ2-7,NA,TGCGCCAGCAGCCTGGGACTAGCGAGAGGCTACGAGCAGTACTTC,CASSLGLARGYEQYF
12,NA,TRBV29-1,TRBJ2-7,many,TGCAGCGTCTACCGCGGGGCCGGGGAGCAGTACTTC,CSVYRGAGEQYF
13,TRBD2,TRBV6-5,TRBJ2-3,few,TGTGCCAGCTTGGCGGGGGTCACAGATACGCAGTATTTT,CASLAGVTDTQYF
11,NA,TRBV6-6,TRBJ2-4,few,TGTGCCAGCAGTCCCTCCTACATTCAGTACTTC,CASSPSYIQYF
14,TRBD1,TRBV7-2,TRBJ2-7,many,TGTGCCAGCAGCGTAAAGACAGGGCCGTTCGAGCAGTACTTC,CASSVKTGPFEQYF
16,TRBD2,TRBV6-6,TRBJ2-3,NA,TGTGCCAGCAGTCCGGGGGGAAACAAGAGGACAGATACGCAGTATTTT,CASSPGGNKRTDTQYF
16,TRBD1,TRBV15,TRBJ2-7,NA,TGTGCCACCAGCAGAGGATCCGGGACAGGGGTTGTCGAGCAGTACTTC,CATSRGSGTGVVEQYF